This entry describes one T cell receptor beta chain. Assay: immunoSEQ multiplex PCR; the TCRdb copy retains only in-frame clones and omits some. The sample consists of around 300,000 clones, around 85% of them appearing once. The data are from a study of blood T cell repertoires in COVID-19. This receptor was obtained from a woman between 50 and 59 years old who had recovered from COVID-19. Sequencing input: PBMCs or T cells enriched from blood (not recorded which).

The CDR3 nucleotides read TGTGCCTGGGAAAGAGAGAACACTGAAGCTTTCTTT. Residues: CAWERENTEAFF. The gene calls are TRBV30 and TRBJ1-1, with D hard to call. Germline CDR1 reads GTSNPN; CDR2 reads SVGIG (reference sequence). The ends were cut back, 5 bases at V and 1 base at J, with 8 bases in the middle. The CDR3 consists of 12 residues.